The 3 T cell receptor beta chains given below trace back to one sample, sequenced in a study of blood T cell repertoires in COVID-19. The method was immunoSEQ multiplex PCR; TCRdb's version includes in-frame clones alone and lacks a portion of them. In the table there are some 200,000 clones, over 75% of which are singletons. The sequenced sample was peripheral blood. Receptors originate from a man older than 75 with acute or convalescent COVID-19.

The chain is built from TRBV5-1 and TRBJ1-4, with TRBD1 matching over 9 bases. CDR1 and CDR2 (germline): SGHRS, YFSETQ. J was trimmed by 5 bases and V by 1 base; bases with no gene match: 3. The CDR3 is 15 residues long. The CDR3, as DNA: TGCGCCAGCAGCTTGATCGGACAGGGGAATGAAAAACTGTTTTTT. It codes for CASSLIGQGNEKLFF.

V and J are TRBV3-1 (or the pseudogene TRBV3-2) and TRBJ2-7; 7 bases match TRBD1. In germline, CDR1 is LGHDT, CDR2 YNNKEL (reference sequence). The CDR3 is 15 amino acids. After removal of 3 bases from V and 1 base from J, the junction contained 6 bases not matched to a gene. In DNA form, the CDR3 reads TGTGCCAGCAGCCACGGACAGGTCCCTTCCTACGAGCAGTACTTC. Its translation: CASSHGQVPSYEQYF.

The chain recombines TRBV4-1 with TRBJ2-5; TRBD2 is a possible D gene (7 bases). The CDR3 loop spans 15 amino acids. V shed 1 base and J shed 5 bases, with 14 bases lying between them. Germline assignment: CDR1 MGHRA and CDR2 YSYEKL. In DNA form, the CDR3 reads TGCGCCAGCAGCCAAGTTCAGCGGGACATGGAGACCCAGTACTTC. Translating it yields CASSQVQRDMETQYF.